This T cell receptor (beta chain) was identified in a study of shared clonotypes between healthy human individuals. A remark on this clone: Its target is unknown.

Study results and limitations: Non-shared clonotypes were found to have lower generation probabilities than the clonotypes that were shared by all four of the sorted-subset donors. Estimated clonotype richness was generally higher in naive than memory subsets.

Assay used: immunoSEQ multiplex PCR; TCRdb lists only in-frame clones, some missing. The data contain about 670,000 clones, more than 70% of them singletons. The TCR comes from a woman in her thirties in good health. Sequenced: memory CD4+ T cells sorted from blood. The subset here: CD45RA-negative fraction.

The CDR3 spells CASSMRGVVGNEQFF. In DNA, the CDR3 is TGCGCCAGCAGCATGCGGGGGGTTGTGGGCAATGAGCAGTTCTTC. This chain connects TRBV5-1 to TRBJ2-1; TRBD2 aligns across 8 bases. The CDR3 runs to 15 residues. V dropped 4 bases and J dropped 6; count of bases not matched to a gene: 9. Looked up from germline, CDR1 is SGHRS and CDR2 is YFSETQ.